Shown below are 9 T cell receptor beta chains from a single sample sequenced in a study of Graves' ophthalmopathy and Graves' hyperthyroidism. RNA transcripts yielded amplified TCR beta CDR3 regions. The first-round RT-PCR employed HTBI primers together with the Qiagen OneStep RT-PCR kit. A multiplex PCR was then performed as the second round. TCRdb called the multiplex PCR reads again in MiXCR, with one record for every CDR3 protein. The sample yields 300,000 to 450,000 distinct CDR3 sequences, about 18% seen once. The sample was peripheral blood. These receptor sequences come from an adult woman with stable Graves' hyperthyroidism.

This clonotype showed up many times. J is TRBJ1-1 and V is TRBV28; D is possibly TRBD1 (5 bases). This CDR3 spans 14 amino acids. The germline V gene encodes CDR1 MDHEN and CDR2 SYDVKM. Trimming removed 6 bases from V and 1 base from J, with 12 bases in between. The CDR3 DNA reads as TGTGCCAGCAGCCCAAGGGACCGGAACACTGAAGCTTTCTTT. It translates to CASSPRDRNTEAFF. The complete variable domain, with remaining parts taken from reference TRBV28 and TRBJ1-1, reads DVKVTQSSRYLVKRTGEKVFLECVQDMDHENMFWYRQDPGLGLRLIYFSYDVKMKEKGDIPEGYSVSREKKERFSLILESASTNQTSMYLCASSPRDRNTEAFFGQGTRLTVV.

This clonotype was seen repeatedly, ten times or more. CDR3 DNA: TGTGCCAGCAGCGAATGGGTGGCAGCTGGCTACACCTTC. Its translation: CASSEWVAAGYTF. V gene TRBV7-9 combines with J gene TRBJ1-2, with D hard to call. CDR3 length equals 13 residues. CDR1 is SEHNR and CDR2 is FQNEAQ in the germline V gene (reference sequence). V dropped 5 bases and J dropped 7 bases, with 14 bases sitting between them.

This clonotype was recorded at least ten times. The V and J genes are TRBV12-3 or TRBV12-4 and TRBJ2-7; no firm D call. V was trimmed by 3 bases and J by 5 bases, leaving 14 bases between them. The CDR3 runs to 14 residues. The CDR3 DNA follows: TGTGCCAGCAGTTTTCAGTTCTCAACCCACGAGCAGTACTTC. Protein sequence: CASSFQFSTHEQYF.

V gene TRBV5-1 combines with J gene TRBJ2-5; D unclear. Germline V CDR1 and CDR2: SGHRS, YFSETQ. The CDR3 runs to 12 residues. V was pared by 1 base and J by 13 bases, with 14 bases between. The CDR3 region is CASSLQDQSPYF. The DNA for the CDR3 is TGCGCCAGCAGCTTGCAGGACCAAAGCCCGTACTTC.

This clonotype was counted many times. Germline and junction disagree at one end, which may indicate a read error. The V gene is TRBV5-1, the J gene TRBJ2-7, with 8 bases fitting TRBD1. From germline, CDR1 is SGHRS and CDR2 YFSETQ. The CDR3 runs to 15 residues. The CDR3 here is CASTLGWTGTYEQYF. CDR3 in DNA: TGCGCCAGCACCTTGGGATGGACAGGGACCTACGAGCAGTACTTC.

The sample holds many counts of this clonotype. The rearrangement links TRBV7-2 to TRBJ2-5; D perhaps matches TRBD1 (6 bases). Germline CDR1 and CDR2: SGHTA and FQGNSA. The CDR3 totals 14 residues. With 4 bases removed from V and 3 bases from J, the gap between germline ends came to 12 bases. DNA of the CDR3: TGTGCCAGCAGCTATAGACCAGGGGAAGAGACCCAGTACTTC. It encodes CASSYRPGEETQYF.

Comments on this clonotype: The conserved phenylalanine or tryptophan normally closing the CDR3 is absent here, so this likely arose from a read error. This chain joins TRBV19 and TRBJ2-7; D is ambiguous. This CDR3 comprises 16 residues. CDR1 and CDR2 from the germline V gene are LNHDA and SQIVND (reference sequence). The germline V and J ends were trimmed by 5 bases and 0 bases, with 17 bases remaining between them. The CDR3 sequence is CASSSWCGDRSYEQYC. CDR3 in DNA: TGTGCCAGTAGTTCCTGGTGCGGTGACCGCTCCTACGAGCAGTACTGC.

The chain employs TRBV28 and TRBJ1-5, with 9 bases that match TRBD1. Germline V gene lookup returns CDR1 MDHEN and CDR2 SYDVKM. J gave up 6 bases and V 5 bases, and 8 bases lay outside the gene matches. The CDR3 contains 15 residues. The CDR3 region is CASSAGGQGVQPQHF. The CDR3 bases are TGTGCCAGCAGTGCCGGGGGACAGGGTGTTCAGCCCCAGCATTTT.

This clonotype occurred many times. The CDR3 region has the DNA TGTGCCAGCAGTTCCCGGGCTAGCGCCACCTACGAGCAGTACTTC. Translation: CASSSRASATYEQYF. J is TRBJ2-7 and V is TRBV27, with a tentative D call TRBD2 (6 bases). The ends were cut back, 4 bases at V and 2 bases at J, with 15 bases in the middle. Per germline, CDR1 MNHEY and CDR2 SMNVEV (reference sequence). CDR3 length equals 15 residues.